One T cell receptor beta chain is described in this entry. What it binds is not known. 5'RACE template switching with UMIs generated TCR beta cDNA. TCRdb reprocessed the 5' RACE reads and stores each CDR3 protein as one record, lacking DNA. The table gives 300,000 to 450,000 distinct CDR3 sequences; the top ten clones make up around 5.3% of it. In germline, CDR1 is SQVTM, CDR2 ANQGSEA. The CDR3 is 14 amino acids. This specimen comes from a study of T cells expressing NK-cell markers. Across the study: CD3+CD56+NKG2C+, CD3+CD56+NKG2C- and CD3+CD56-NKG2C+ T cells, once sorted, supplied the TCR beta repertoires.

Whole-study findings and limits: The study found these clonotypes also leading the CD3+CD56-NKG2C+ fraction in a handful of donors.

This TCR derives from a man aged 18-75 years in good health. This chain joins TRBV29-1 and TRBJ2-5; the TCRdb D gene call, TRBD1, has no DNA to confirm it. The sequenced material came from blood T cells: a sorted CD56 or NKG2C T cell subset, CD4+ or CD8+ T cells, or bulk PBMC T cells (not recorded which). The CDR3 loop is CSATRDRDASTQYF.